This TCR beta chain was observed in a study of T cells in Graves' hyperthyroidism and ophthalmopathy. Researchers took RNA transcripts and amplified the TCR beta CDR3 regions from them. When the TCR CDR3 underwent first-round RT-PCR, the HTBI primer set was used. TCRdb reprocessed the multiplex PCR reads with MiXCR, giving one entry per CDR3 protein. The table shows 650,000 to 850,000 distinct CDR3 sequences, with approximately 18% occurring only once. PBMCs were sourced from approximately 10 ml fresh peripheral blood. V shed 5 bases and J 4 bases; nucleotides not matched to a gene: 5. The CDR3 is 14 amino acids. Germline V gene data show CDR1 as WNHNN and CDR2 as SYGVQD (reference sequence). Overall study findings and caveats: Most thyroid clonotypes expanded above 0.001 appeared in blood too.

This clonotype occurred a few times. Its antigen is still unknown. This sequence joins TRBV10-1 and TRBJ2-5; 9 bases fit TRBD1. This clonotype was sampled from a woman between 45 and 60 years old with Graves' hyperthyroidism that later progressed to Graves' ophthalmopathy. Sequences were obtained from blood. DNA of the CDR3: TGCGCCAGCAGTCGGACAGGGGATAGAGAGACCCAGTACTTC. Protein product: CASSRTGDRETQYF.